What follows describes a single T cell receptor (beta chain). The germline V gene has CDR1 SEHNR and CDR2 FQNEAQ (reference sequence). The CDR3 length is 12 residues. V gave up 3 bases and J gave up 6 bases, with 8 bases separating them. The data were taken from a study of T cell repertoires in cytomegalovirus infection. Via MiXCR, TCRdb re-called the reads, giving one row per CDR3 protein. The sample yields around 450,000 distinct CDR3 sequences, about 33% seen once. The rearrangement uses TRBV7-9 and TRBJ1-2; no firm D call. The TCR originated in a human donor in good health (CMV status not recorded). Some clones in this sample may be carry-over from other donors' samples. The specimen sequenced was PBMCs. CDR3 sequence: CASSFEGHGYTF. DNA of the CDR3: TGTGCCAGCAGCTTTGAAGGCCATGGCTACACCTTC.